This T cell receptor (beta chain) was found in a study of blood T cell repertoires in COVID-19. Background on the study: Nucleic acid was either cDNA or gDNA, and it came from T cells, B-cell-depleted T cells, or PBMCs.

In the authors' methods: Counts of nucleated cells, estimated from reference gene primer amplification, were obtained. Method: immunoSEQ multiplex PCR; TCRdb's copy keeps in-frame clones and lacks some. Clone size and V and J calls were adopted from that table, with D and trimming inferred from the DNA. This table has roughly 81,000 clones, around four fifths appearing once. This TCR was recovered from a woman aged 70 to 79 with acute or convalescent COVID-19. Input material: peripheral blood.

The CDR3 DNA is TGTGCCAGCAGTTGGGCAGGGTCTGGAAACACCATATATTTT. It yields the protein CASSWAGSGNTIYF. The chain carries TRBV6-5 and TRBJ1-3; tentatively, D is TRBD1 (5 bases). Germline-derived CDR1 and CDR2 are MNHEY and SVGAGI. The CDR3 runs to 14 residues. V lost 4 bases and J lost 1, with 8 bases in between.